The sequence of this T cell receptor (beta chain) was determined in a study of shared clonotypes between healthy human individuals. At a deep level, the assay was run. Clones were sequenced by immunoSEQ multiplex PCR, and TCRdb holds only the in-frame ones, with some missing. Of roughly 2,500,000 clones listed, 90% to 95% are singletons. As concerns this clone: Its target is not known.

Study-level findings and limits: Rarefaction exposed incomplete sorted-subset sequencing despite large depth. Clonotypes shared by all four sorted-subset donors had higher generation probabilities than non-shared clonotypes.

The sample was naive CD4+ T cells from PBMCs. Sample subset: CD45RA+ positively selected. This TCR was recovered from a young man in good health. Some clones in this sample may be carry-over from other donors' samples.

This chain's CDR3 is CASSPFDIPDTDTQYF. The CDR3 bases are TGTGCCAGCTCACCTTTTGACATCCCCGACACAGATACGCAGTATTTT. The chain joins TRBV18 to TRBJ2-3; the D is unclear. CDR1 KGHSH and CDR2 LQKENI come from the germline V gene. Trimming removed 3 bases from V and 2 bases from J, with 15 bases in between. This CDR3 has 16 amino acids. Using reference TRBV18 and TRBJ2-3 for the parts outside the CDR3, the full variable domain is NAGVMQNPRHLVRRRGQEARLRCSPMKGHSHVYWYRQLPEEGLKFMVYLQKENIIDESGMPKERFSAEFPKEGPSILRIQQVVRGDSAAYFCASSPFDIPDTDTQYFGPGTRLTVL.